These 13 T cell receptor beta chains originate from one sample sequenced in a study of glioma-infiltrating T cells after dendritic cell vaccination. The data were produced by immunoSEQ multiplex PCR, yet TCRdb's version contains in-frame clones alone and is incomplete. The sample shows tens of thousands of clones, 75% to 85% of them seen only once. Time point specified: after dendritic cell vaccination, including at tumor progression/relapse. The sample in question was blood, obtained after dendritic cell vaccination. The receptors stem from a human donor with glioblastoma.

CDR3 loop: CAISEGDRGIQPQHF. In nucleotides, the CDR3 is TGTGCCATCAGTGAGGGGGACAGGGGGATTCAGCCCCAGCATTTT. The chain couples TRBV10-3 to TRBJ1-5; the match to TRBD1 covers 11 bases. The CDR3 length is 15 residues. V lost 2 bases and J lost 6; bases outside the gene matches: 3. CDR1 and CDR2 from the germline V gene are ENHRY and SYGVKD.

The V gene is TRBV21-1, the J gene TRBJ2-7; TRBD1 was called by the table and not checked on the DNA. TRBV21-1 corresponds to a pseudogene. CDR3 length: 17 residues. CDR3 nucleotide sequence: TGTGCCAGCAGCAACCGGGACAGGGGTTGTCTGGCGGACGAGCAGTACGTC. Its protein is CASSNRDRGCLADEQYV.

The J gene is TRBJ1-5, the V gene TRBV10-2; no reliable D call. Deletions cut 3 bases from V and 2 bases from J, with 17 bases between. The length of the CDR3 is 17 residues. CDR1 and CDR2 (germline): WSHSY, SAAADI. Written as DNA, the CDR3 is TGCGCCAGCAGTGAAATTCCCGGAATCGGGGGCAATCAGCCCCAGCATTTT. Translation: CASSEIPGIGGNQPQHF.

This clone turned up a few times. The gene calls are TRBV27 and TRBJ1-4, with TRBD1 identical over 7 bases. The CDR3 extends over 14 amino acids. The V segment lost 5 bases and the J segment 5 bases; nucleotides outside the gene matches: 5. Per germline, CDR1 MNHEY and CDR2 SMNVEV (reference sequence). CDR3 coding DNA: TGTGCCAGCAGTCCACAGGGGAGGAATGAAAAACTGTTTTTT. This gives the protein CASSPQGRNEKLFF.

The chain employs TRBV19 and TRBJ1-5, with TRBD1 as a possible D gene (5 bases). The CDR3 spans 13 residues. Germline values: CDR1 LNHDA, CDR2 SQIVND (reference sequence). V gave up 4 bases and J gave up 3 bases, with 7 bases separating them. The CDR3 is CASSTGLNQPQHF. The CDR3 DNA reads TGTGCCAGTAGTACGGGACTCAATCAGCCCCAGCATTTT. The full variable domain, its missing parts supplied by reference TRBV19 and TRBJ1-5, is DGGITQSPKYLFRKEGQNVTLSCEQNLNHDAMYWYRQDPGQGLRLIYYSQIVNDFQKGDIAEGYSVSREKKESFPLTVTSAQKNPTAFYLCASSTGLNQPQHFGDGTRLSIL.

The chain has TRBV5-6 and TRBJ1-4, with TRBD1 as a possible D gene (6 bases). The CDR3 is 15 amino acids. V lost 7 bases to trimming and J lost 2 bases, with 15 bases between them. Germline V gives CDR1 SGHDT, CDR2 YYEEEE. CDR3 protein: CASVRTGGTNEKLFF. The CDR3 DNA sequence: TGTGCCAGCGTCCGGACGGGGGGCACTAATGAAAAACTGTTTTTT.

DNA for the CDR3: TGTGCCAGCAGCACCCTAAGAATACAGGGCACCTCCTACGAGCAGTACTTC. Its protein is CASSTLRIQGTSYEQYF. The chain joins TRBV5-6 to TRBJ2-7, with D possibly TRBD1 on 6 matching bases. Germline V gene lookup returns CDR1 SGHDT and CDR2 YYEEEE. Trimming left V 4 bases short and J 0 bases short, with 20 bases between. This CDR3 region has 17 residues.

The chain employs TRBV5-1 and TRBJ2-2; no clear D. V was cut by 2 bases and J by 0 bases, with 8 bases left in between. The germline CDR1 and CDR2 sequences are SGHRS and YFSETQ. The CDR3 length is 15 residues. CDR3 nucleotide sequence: TGCGCCAGCAGCTTTTGGCTTACGAACACCGGGGAGCTGTTTTTT. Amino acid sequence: CASSFWLTNTGELFF.

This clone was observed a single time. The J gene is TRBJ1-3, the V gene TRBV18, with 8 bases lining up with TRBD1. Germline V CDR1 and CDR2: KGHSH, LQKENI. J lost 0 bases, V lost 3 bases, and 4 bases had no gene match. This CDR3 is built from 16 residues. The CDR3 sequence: CASSPTGARSGNTIYF. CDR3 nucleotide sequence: TGTGCCAGCTCACCGACAGGGGCCCGCTCTGGAAACACCATATATTTT. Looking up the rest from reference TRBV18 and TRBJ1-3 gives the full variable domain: NAGVMQNPRHLVRRRGQEARLRCSPMKGHSHVYWYRQLPEEGLKFMVYLQKENIIDESGMPKERFSAEFPKEGPSILRIQQVVRGDSAAYFCASSPTGARSGNTIYFGEGSWLTVV.

The DNA for the CDR3 is TGTGCCAGCAGTGAGTGGTATGTTCAAGAGACCCAGTACTTC. It translates to CASSEWYVQETQYF. This sequence joins TRBV6-5 and TRBJ2-5; no reliable D call. The CDR3 runs 14 residues. Per the germline V gene, CDR1 is MNHEY and CDR2 is SVGAGI. V dropped 5 bases and J dropped 2 bases, with 12 bases sitting between them.

The CDR3 here is CASKGSGRDDTQYF. The DNA of the CDR3 is TGCGCCAGCAAAGGCAGCGGGAGAGATGATACGCAGTATTTT. The gene calls are TRBV10-1 and TRBJ2-3; the match to TRBD2 covers 8 bases. Germline CDR1 is WNHNN and CDR2 is SYGVQD (reference sequence). V lost 7 bases and J lost 6; bases outside the gene matches: 9. This CDR3 contains 14 residues.

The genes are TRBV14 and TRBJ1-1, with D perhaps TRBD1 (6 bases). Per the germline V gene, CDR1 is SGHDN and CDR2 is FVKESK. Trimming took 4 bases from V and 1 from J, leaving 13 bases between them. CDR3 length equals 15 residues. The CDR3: CASSPSQGTNTEAFF. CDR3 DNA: TGTGCCAGCAGCCCATCGCAGGGGACGAACACTGAAGCTTTCTTT. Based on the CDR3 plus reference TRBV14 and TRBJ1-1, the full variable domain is EAGVTQFPSHSVIEKGQTVTLRCDPISGHDNLYWYRRVMGKEIKFLLHFVKESKQDESGMPNNRFLAERTGGTYSTLKVQPAELEDSGVYFCASSPSQGTNTEAFFGQGTRLTVV.

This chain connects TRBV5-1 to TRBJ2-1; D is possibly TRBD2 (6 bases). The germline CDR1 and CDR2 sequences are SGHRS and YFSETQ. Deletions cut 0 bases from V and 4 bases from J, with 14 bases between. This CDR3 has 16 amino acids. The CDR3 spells CASSLGLVLSYNEQFF. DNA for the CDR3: TGCGCCAGCAGCTTGGGACTAGTCCTCTCGTACAATGAGCAGTTCTTC.